One sample yielded the 19 T cell receptor beta chains listed below, sequenced in a study of beta chain features in type 1 diabetes. Isolated RNA was reverse transcribed in full, so expressed TCRB transcripts were sequenced. Only in-frame clones appear in the TCRdb table, and some are missing; sequencing was by immunoSEQ multiplex PCR. The sample gives a few hundred thousand clones, roughly a fifth of which show up once; approximately 0.046% is in the top ten. The sample taken for sequencing was naive CD4+ T cells from blood. Receptors were obtained from a woman aged 18-29 years in good health.

This clone was seen more than once but under ten times. This chain links TRBV14 with TRBJ2-7, with 7 bases identical to TRBD2. This CDR3 is built from 14 residues. The trim removed 3 bases at V and 2 bases at J, leaving 4 bases unmatched. Germline lookup yields CDR1 SGHDN and CDR2 FVKESK. The CDR3 region is CASSHLGGAYEQYF. CDR3 DNA sequence: TGTGCCAGCAGCCACCTGGGAGGGGCCTACGAGCAGTACTTC. Supplemented by reference TRBV14 and TRBJ2-7, the full variable domain reads EAGVTQFPSHSVIEKGQTVTLRCDPISGHDNLYWYRRVMGKEIKFLLHFVKESKQDESGMPNNRFLAERTGGTYSTLKVQPAELEDSGVYFCASSHLGGAYEQYFGPGTRLTVT.

V gene TRBV19 combines with J gene TRBJ2-6; the D gene is possibly TRBD1 (6 bases). V dropped 4 bases and J dropped 2 bases, with 12 bases sitting between them. The CDR3 is 16 amino acids. Germline V CDR1 and CDR2: LNHDA, SQIVND (reference sequence). CDR3: CASSSLNRAGANVLTF. CDR3 nucleotides: TGTGCCAGTAGTAGTCTAAACAGGGCTGGGGCCAACGTCCTGACTTTC.

This clone was detected only a few times. The chain couples TRBV25-1 to TRBJ2-3; 10 bases line up with TRBD2. This CDR3 has 14 residues. In germline, CDR1 is MGHDK, CDR2 SYGVNS. V lost 7 bases to trimming and J lost 6 bases; unmatched junction nucleotides: 7. The CDR3 DNA reads TGTGCCAGCACAACTAGCGGGGCCTGGGATACGCAGTATTTT. Its protein product is CASTTSGAWDTQYF.

The V and J genes are TRBV7-9 and TRBJ2-3; TRBD1 aligns across 11 bases. The CDR3 loop spans 15 amino acids. The V gene's germline CDR1 is SEHNR and CDR2 FQNEAQ (reference sequence). Losses at the gene ends were 5 bases for V and 3 bases for J; bases not matched to a gene: 4. In nucleotides, the CDR3 is TGTGCCAGCAGCCCGGGACAGGGGGGAACAGATACGCAGTATTTT. Amino acids: CASSPGQGGTDTQYF.

This clone was detected a few times. This sequence joins TRBV20-1 and TRBJ1-1; no clear D gene. In germline, CDR1 is DFQATT, CDR2 SNEGSKA (reference sequence). Deletions cut 1 base from V and 6 bases from J, with 6 bases between. The CDR3 spans 11 residues. The CDR3 nucleotides read TGCAGTGCTAGAGGGGAGTCTGAAGCTTTCTTT. Amino acids: CSARGESEAFF.

V gene TRBV4-2 combines with J gene TRBJ1-1; TRBD1 is a possible D gene (5 bases). V dropped 5 bases and J dropped 3 bases, with 10 bases sitting between them. The V gene's germline CDR1 is LGHNA and CDR2 YNFKEQ. CDR3 length: 13 residues. The CDR3, as DNA: TGTGCCAGCAGCTGGACACGGGACACTGAAGCTTTCTTT. This encodes CASSWTRDTEAFF.

The rearrangement uses TRBV7-9 and TRBJ2-7; TRBD1 aligns across 9 bases. This CDR3 spans 16 amino acids. The J segment lost 2 bases and the V segment lost 5 bases, leaving 10 bases of the junction unmatched. CDR1 is SEHNR and CDR2 is FQNEAQ in the germline V gene (reference sequence). CDR3 sequence: CASSLASGTGTYEQYF. In nucleotides, the CDR3 is TGTGCCAGCAGCCTTGCCAGCGGGACAGGGACCTACGAGCAGTACTTC.

This chain joins TRBV4-2 and TRBJ2-2; TRBD2 is a possible D gene (6 bases). V shed 0 bases and J shed 5 bases, with 10 bases lying between them. The CDR3 extends over 15 amino acids. Germline V gene sequence: CDR1 LGHNA, CDR2 YNFKEQ. In nucleotides, the CDR3 is TGTGCCAGCAGCCAAGAGGGGGGAACGACCGGGGAGCTGTTTTTT. This sequence encodes CASSQEGGTTGELFF.

The chain employs TRBV4-2 and TRBJ2-7, with a possible D match to TRBD2 (5 bases). Deletions cut 6 bases from V and 2 bases from J, with 14 bases between. From germline, CDR1 is LGHNA and CDR2 YNFKEQ. The CDR3 loop spans 14 amino acids. CDR3 region: CASSPGRGPYEQYF. CDR3 DNA: TGTGCCAGCAGTCCTGGGAGAGGGCCCTACGAGCAGTACTTC.

The chain couples TRBV6-5 to TRBJ1-1, with 7 positions matching TRBD1. The CDR3 is 14 residues long. The junction had 13 bases not matched to a gene; V was cut back by 5 bases and J by 10 bases. Germline V gives CDR1 MNHEY, CDR2 SVGAGI. CDR3 nucleotides: TGTGCCAGCAGTACCCGACAGGGTGCTAAGGGAGCTTTCTTT. Residues: CASSTRQGAKGAFF.

The chain uses TRBV6-5 and TRBJ2-2; 7 bases are a match to TRBD2. V shed 5 bases and J 5 bases; nucleotides not matched to a gene: 5. The CDR3 spans 14 residues. CDR1 MNHEY and CDR2 SVGAGI come from the germline V gene. Written as DNA, the CDR3 is TGTGCCAGCAGTAACCCCGGGGGGACCGGGGAGCTGTTTTTT. This encodes CASSNPGGTGELFF.

The table lists this clone with a few counts. The V gene is TRBV29-1, the J gene TRBJ1-1; a possible D gene is TRBD1 (5 bases). Germline CDR1 SQVTM, CDR2 ANQGSEA. The V end lost 5 bases, the J end lost 0 bases, and 10 bases lay between the germline ends. The CDR3 sequence is 13 residues long. The DNA of the CDR3 is TGCAGCGTTTTACAGGTCCTGAACACTGAAGCTTTCTTT. This encodes CSVLQVLNTEAFF. The full variable domain, with the rest looked up from reference TRBV29-1 and TRBJ1-1, is SAVISQKPSRDICQRGTSLTIQCQVDSQVTMMFWYRQQPGQSLTLIATANQGSEATYESGFVIDKFPISRPNLTFSTLTVSNMSPEDSSIYLCSVLQVLNTEAFFGQGTRLTVV.

This chain links TRBV7-9 with TRBJ2-7, with D perhaps TRBD1 (6 bases). The ends were cut back, 5 bases at V and 7 bases at J, with 9 bases in the middle. The CDR3 spans 11 residues. Germline-derived CDR1 and CDR2 are SEHNR and FQNEAQ (reference sequence). The CDR3 region is CASSPDREQYF. CDR3 sequence (DNA): TGTGCCAGCAGCCCCGACAGGGAGCAGTACTTC.

This clone was detected a few times. V usage is TRBV30 and J usage is TRBJ1-5; 8 bases align to TRBD1. The CDR3 covers 15 residues. The germline CDR1 and CDR2 sequences are GTSNPN and SVGIG (reference sequence). This CDR3 reads CARDRGPYSNQPQHF. In DNA form, the CDR3 reads TGTGCTCGAGACAGGGGCCCTTATAGCAATCAGCCCCAGCATTTT.

The table lists this clone with a few counts. V is TRBV7-9 and J is TRBJ2-1; 7 nucleotides agree with TRBD2. V was pared by 5 bases and J by 0 bases, with 13 bases of the junction left unmatched. Germline V lookup: CDR1 SEHNR, CDR2 FQNEAQ (reference sequence). CDR3 size: 18 residues. The CDR3 bases are TGTGCCAGCAGCCGCCGGGTAGCGGGCGATAGCTCCTACAATGAGCAGTTCTTC. This translates into CASSRRVAGDSSYNEQFF.

This chain joins TRBV5-4 and TRBJ2-1; 15 bases are a match to TRBD2. After removal of 4 bases from V and 10 bases from J, the junction contained 12 bases not matched to a gene. Germline loops: CDR1 SGHNT, CDR2 YYREEE (reference sequence). This CDR3 is built from 17 residues. This chain's CDR3 is CASSPTGSGLAGGEQFF. The CDR3 DNA reads as TGTGCCAGCAGCCCTACTGGGTCGGGACTAGCGGGAGGCGAGCAGTTCTTC.

The chain is built from TRBV11-2 and TRBJ2-1, with TRBD1 matching over 8 bases. Germline values: CDR1 SGHAT, CDR2 FQNNGV. This CDR3 spans 14 amino acids. V gave up 2 bases and J gave up 7 bases; unmatched junction bases: 4. CDR3 coding DNA: TGTGCCAGCAGCTTATGGCAGGGGGCGAATGAGCAGTTCTTC. Translation gives CASSLWQGANEQFF. Complete variable domain (other parts from reference TRBV11-2 and TRBJ2-1): EAGVAQSPRYKIIEKRQSVAFWCNPISGHATLYWYQQILGQGPKLLIQFQNNGVVDDSQLPKDRFSAERLKGVDSTLKIQPAKLEDSAVYLCASSLWQGANEQFFGPGTRLTVL.

The chain is built from TRBV5-1 and TRBJ2-7; 8 bases map to TRBD1. The CDR3 is 15 residues long. The germline V gene encodes CDR1 SGHRS and CDR2 YFSETQ. V lost 2 bases and J lost 6; bases outside the gene matches: 10. The CDR3 protein is CASSLTGTGGLEQYF. The CDR3 nucleotides read TGCGCCAGCAGCTTAACCGGGACAGGAGGGCTCGAGCAGTACTTC.

This chain joins TRBV18 and TRBJ2-7, with 9 bases matching TRBD1. V dropped 0 bases and J dropped 7; count of bases not matched to a gene: 10. CDR1 and CDR2 (germline): KGHSH, LQKENI. The CDR3 runs to 16 residues. This CDR3 is CASSPPANRGLGEQYF. CDR3 DNA: TGTGCCAGCTCACCACCCGCAAACAGGGGGCTGGGTGAGCAGTACTTC.